This TCR beta chain was sequenced for a study of blood T cell repertoires in COVID-19 (TCRdb year 2020). Study-wide context: Collaborator samples came from the United States, Italy and Spain and covered acute and convalescent phases of COVID-19. Sample metadata almost always included a de-identified subject ID, COVID-19 status, age in years and sex. Where HLA class I and class II types were available, the types were taken from metadata supplied by the sample provider, not from assay-based typing. The repertoires were released in a freely available public database intended as a resource for research on the immune response to SARS-CoV-2. Samples were obtained from the ongoing ImmuneRACE study (first 160 participants) and from over a thousand subjects provided by 6 global collaborators. The material from the prospective study consisted of cDNA or gDNA derived from T cells, B-cell-depleted T cells, or PBMCs. Subjects who had been exposed to COVID-19, were actively infected with it, or had recovered from it provided the deeply sampled blood TCRbeta repertoires that made up the dataset. Beyond this particular receptor, the publication reports: Clinical and demographic metadata were provided uncurated, with the amount varying by source and participant.

Collaborating institutions collected whole blood in K2EDTA tubes following their own protocols. For TCRbeta analysis, collaborators shipped samples as frozen whole blood, isolated PBMCs, or DNA extracted from either of those sample types. TCRbeta CDR3 regions were amplified from genomic DNA using the immunoSEQ Assay, a bias-controlled multiplex PCR. The source study handled its data this way. The number of nucleated cells in each sample was estimated from the amplification of reference gene primers within the assay. Sequence reads were collapsed and filtered to measure the absolute abundance of every unique TCRbeta CDR3 rearrangement. For each sample, productive Simpson clonality was calculated by taking the square root of Simpson's diversity index across productive rearrangements. In TCRdb, the immuneACCESS table is reduced to in-frame sequences with V and J assigned. These tables do not hold every clone; where another copy was compared, an unresolved V gene accounts for under half, and the others remain unexplained. That table furnishes V, J and clone size, whereas the DNA furnished D and trimming. This sample comprises approximately 250,000 clones, 84% of them detected only once. The top ten clonotypes cover under 5% of the sample.

The V end loses 0 bases and the J end loses 0 bases, and a stretch of 11 bases separates them. The CDR3 runs 16 amino acids, cysteine and phenylalanine included. This entry keeps only the CDR3 DNA: 48 bases, framed from base 1. CDR1 and CDR2 were assigned from the germline V gene as SGDLS and YYNGEE. In this sample, this clone turned up a few times. Its antigen is currently not known. No base quality values were provided; no much bigger clone lies one nucleotide off. The chain employs TRBV9 and TRBJ2-3; the D gene cannot be named for sure. Material: peripheral blood. The TCR was taken from a man in his 60s with acute or convalescent COVID-19. The DNA reads as follows: TGTGCCAGCAGCGTAGAGCCCGGGTCTAGCACAGATACGCAGTATTTT. It translates as CASSVEPGSSTDTQYF.